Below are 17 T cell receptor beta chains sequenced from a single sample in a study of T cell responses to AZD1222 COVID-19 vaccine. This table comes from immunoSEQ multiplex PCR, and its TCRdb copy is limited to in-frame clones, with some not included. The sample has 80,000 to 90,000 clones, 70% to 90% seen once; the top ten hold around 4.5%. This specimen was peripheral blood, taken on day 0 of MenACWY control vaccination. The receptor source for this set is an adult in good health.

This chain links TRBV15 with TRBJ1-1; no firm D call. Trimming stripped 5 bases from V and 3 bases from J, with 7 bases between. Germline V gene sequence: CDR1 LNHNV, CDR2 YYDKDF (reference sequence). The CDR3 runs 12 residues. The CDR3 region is CATSRTDTEAFF. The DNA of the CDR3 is TGTGCCACCAGCCGGACGGACACTGAAGCTTTCTTT.

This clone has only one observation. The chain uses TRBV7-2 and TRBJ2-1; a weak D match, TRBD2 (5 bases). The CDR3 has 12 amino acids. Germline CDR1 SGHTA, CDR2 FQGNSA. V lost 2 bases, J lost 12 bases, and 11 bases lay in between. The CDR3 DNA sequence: TGTGCCAGCAGCTTACTAGAGGGAGTGCAGTTCTTC. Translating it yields CASSLLEGVQFF.

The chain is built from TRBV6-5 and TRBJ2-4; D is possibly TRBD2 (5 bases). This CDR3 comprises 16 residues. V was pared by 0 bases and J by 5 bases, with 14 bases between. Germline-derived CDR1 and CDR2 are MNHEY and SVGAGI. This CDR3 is CASSYSYARAQNIQYF. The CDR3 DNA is TGTGCCAGCAGTTACTCGTACGCGCGGGCCCAAAACATTCAGTACTTC.

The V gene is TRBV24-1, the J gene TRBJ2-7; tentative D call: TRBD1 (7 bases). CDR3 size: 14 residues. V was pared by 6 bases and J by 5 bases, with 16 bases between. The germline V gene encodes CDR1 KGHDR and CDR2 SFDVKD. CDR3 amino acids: CATSRDSERDEQYF. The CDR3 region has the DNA TGTGCCACCAGTCGGGACAGCGAGCGGGACGAGCAGTACTTC.

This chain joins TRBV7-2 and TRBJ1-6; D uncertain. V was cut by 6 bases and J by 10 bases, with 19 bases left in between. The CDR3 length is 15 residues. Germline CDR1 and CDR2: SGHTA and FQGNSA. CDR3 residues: CASSISTLPGSPLHF. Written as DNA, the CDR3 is TGTGCCAGCAGTATCTCGACCCTACCGGGATCACCCCTCCACTTT.

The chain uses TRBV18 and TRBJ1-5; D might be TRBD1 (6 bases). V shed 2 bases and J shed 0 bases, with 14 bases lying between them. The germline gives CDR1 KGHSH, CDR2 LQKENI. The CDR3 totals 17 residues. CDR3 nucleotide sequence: TGTGCCAGCTCACCATCGGACAGACCCTATAGCAATCAGCCCCAGCATTTT. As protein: CASSPSDRPYSNQPQHF.

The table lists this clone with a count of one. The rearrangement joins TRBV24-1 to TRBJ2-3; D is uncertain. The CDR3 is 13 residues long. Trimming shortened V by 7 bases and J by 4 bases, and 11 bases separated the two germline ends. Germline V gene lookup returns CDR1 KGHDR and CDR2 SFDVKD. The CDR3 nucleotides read TGTGCCACCAGCGACCTCTACGCAGATACGCAGTATTTT. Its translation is CATSDLYADTQYF.

CDR3 loop: CAISGANNEQFF. In DNA form, the CDR3 reads TGTGCCATCAGTGGCGCTAACAATGAGCAGTTCTTC. This chain links TRBV10-3 with TRBJ2-1; D is unclear. Trimming cost V 4 bases and J 5 bases, with 6 bases left between them. The CDR3 totals 12 residues. Germline CDR1 ENHRY, CDR2 SYGVKD.

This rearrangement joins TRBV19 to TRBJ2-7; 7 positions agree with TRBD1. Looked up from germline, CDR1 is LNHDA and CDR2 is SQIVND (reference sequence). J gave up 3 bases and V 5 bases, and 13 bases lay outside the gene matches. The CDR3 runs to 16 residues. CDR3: CASSPDRAPHIYEQYF. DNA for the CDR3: TGTGCCAGTAGTCCCGACAGGGCCCCCCACATCTACGAGCAGTACTTC. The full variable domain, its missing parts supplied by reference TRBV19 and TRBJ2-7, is DGGITQSPKYLFRKEGQNVTLSCEQNLNHDAMYWYRQDPGQGLRLIYYSQIVNDFQKGDIAEGYSVSREKKESFPLTVTSAQKNPTAFYLCASSPDRAPHIYEQYFGPGTRLTVT.

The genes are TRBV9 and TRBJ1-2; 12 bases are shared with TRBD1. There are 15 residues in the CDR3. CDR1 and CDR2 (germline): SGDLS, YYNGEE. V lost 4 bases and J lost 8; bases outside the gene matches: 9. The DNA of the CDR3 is TGTGCCAGCAGCACCCGGGACAGGGGGCAAAGGGGCTACACCTTC. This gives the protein CASSTRDRGQRGYTF.

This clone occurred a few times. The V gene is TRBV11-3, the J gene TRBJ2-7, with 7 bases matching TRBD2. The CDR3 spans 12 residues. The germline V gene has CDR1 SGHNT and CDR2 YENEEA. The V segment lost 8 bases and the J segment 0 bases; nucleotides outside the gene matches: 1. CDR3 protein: CASGGGSYEQYF. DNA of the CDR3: TGTGCCAGCGGCGGGGGCTCCTACGAGCAGTACTTC.

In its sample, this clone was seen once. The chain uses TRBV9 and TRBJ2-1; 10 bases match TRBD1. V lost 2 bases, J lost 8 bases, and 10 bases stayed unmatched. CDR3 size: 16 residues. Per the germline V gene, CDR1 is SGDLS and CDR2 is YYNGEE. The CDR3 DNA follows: TGTGCCAGCAGCGTCGCCCCGGGACAGGGGTTCTATGAGCAGTTCTTC. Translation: CASSVAPGQGFYEQFF. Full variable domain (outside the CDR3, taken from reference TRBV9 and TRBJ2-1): DSGVTQTPKHLITATGQRVTLRCSPRSGDLSVYWYQQSLDQGLQFLIQYYNGEERAKGNILERFSAQQFPDLHSELNLSSLELGDSALYFCASSVAPGQGFYEQFFGPGTRLTVL.

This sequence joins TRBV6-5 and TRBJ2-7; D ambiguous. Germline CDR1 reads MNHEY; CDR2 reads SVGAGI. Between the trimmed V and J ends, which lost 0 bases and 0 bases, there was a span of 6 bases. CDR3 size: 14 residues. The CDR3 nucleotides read TGTGCCAGCAGTTACTCGCGCCGCTCCTACGAGCAGTACTTC. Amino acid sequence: CASSYSRRSYEQYF.

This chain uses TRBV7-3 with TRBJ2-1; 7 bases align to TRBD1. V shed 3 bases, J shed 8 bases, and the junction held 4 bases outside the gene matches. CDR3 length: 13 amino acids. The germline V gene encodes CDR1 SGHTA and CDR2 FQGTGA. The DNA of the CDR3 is TGTGCCAGCAGCTTCGGGACAGTCGATGAGCAGTTCTTC. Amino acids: CASSFGTVDEQFF. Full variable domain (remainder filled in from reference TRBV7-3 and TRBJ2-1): GAGVSQTPSNKVTEKGKYVELRCDPISGHTALYWYRQSLGQGPEFLIYFQGTGAADDSGLPNDRFFAVRPEGSVSTLKIQRTERGDSAVYLCASSFGTVDEQFFGPGTRLTVL.

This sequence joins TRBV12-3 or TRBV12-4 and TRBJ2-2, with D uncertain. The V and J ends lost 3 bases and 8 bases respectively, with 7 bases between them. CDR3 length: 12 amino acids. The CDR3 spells CASSFGTGELFF. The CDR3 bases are TGTGCCAGCAGTTTTGGCACGGGGGAGCTGTTTTTT.

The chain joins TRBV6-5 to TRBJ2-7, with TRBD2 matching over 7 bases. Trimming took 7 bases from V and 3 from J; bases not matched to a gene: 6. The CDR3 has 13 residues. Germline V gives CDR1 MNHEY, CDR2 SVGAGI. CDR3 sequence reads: CASKFPSGYEQYF. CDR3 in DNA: TGTGCCAGCAAGTTCCCTAGCGGCTACGAGCAGTACTTC.

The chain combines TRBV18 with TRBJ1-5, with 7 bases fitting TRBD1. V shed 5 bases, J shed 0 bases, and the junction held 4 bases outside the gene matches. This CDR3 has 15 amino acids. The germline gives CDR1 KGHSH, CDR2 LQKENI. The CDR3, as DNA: TGTGCCAGCTCAACGGGACAGTTTAGCAATCAGCCCCAGCATTTT. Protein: CASSTGQFSNQPQHF.